The source of this TCR beta chain is a study of tumor and adjacent non-tumor tissue in lung cancer (dated by TCRdb to 2016 to 2018). In terms of the full investigation: By cancer type, the cohort comprised around 11 adenocarcinoma patients, a couple of squamous cell carcinoma patients and 1 small cell lung cancer patient. For each patient, one tumor sample and one normal lung sample were taken, giving around 30 paired specimens that underwent TCRbeta CDR3 sequencing. A total of about 130 million productive TCRbeta reads were generated by sequencing, corresponding to an average of roughly 4 million reads per sample. The study compared bulk TCRbeta repertoires between lung tumor tissue and matched distant non-tumor lung tissue from over twelve lung cancer patients. The 15 or so patients were aged about 31 to 80 years, included 10 men and 5 women, and had TNM stage I to III disease. Study-wide conclusions, independent of this receptor: TCR diversity was significantly higher in younger patients, and greater tumor TCR diversity was associated with shorter overall survival and shorter disease-free survival. In normal lung, the top 100 clones accounted for a significantly larger cumulative share of the repertoire than in tumor tissue. The cohort had only about 14 patients, and the authors noted that larger samples and more detailed clinical data are needed. Peripheral blood was not sequenced, so blood TCRbeta repertoires in these lung cancer patients were not examined. Neither the sequencing platform nor unique molecular identifiers are named or mentioned anywhere in the methods. Tumor tissue showed significantly greater TCR diversity (inverse Simpson) than normal lung tissue (approximately 400 vs 170, P = 0.0075, Mann-Whitney U test).

The CDR1 and CDR2 encoded by the germline V gene are SGDLS and YYNGEE. Including cysteine and phenylalanine, the CDR3 has 15 amino acids. The retained sequence is limited to the CDR3, 45 bases, with the frame set at the first base. V and J lose 4 bases and 1 base, and a span of 14 bases separates them. As concerns this clonotype: The antigen this receptor binds is unknown. The sample holds no much larger clone one base away, and base qualities are not on file.

Library creation used multiplex PCR. The run used an Illumina HiSeq 2500. TCRbeta libraries were constructed through three rounds of nested PCR with primers (Table S4) according to protocols adapted from ARM-PCR. Before sequencing, PCR products of 200-500 bp were cut from the gel and purified using the QIAquick gel extraction kit. In the authors' own workflow: Reads were cleaned using Trimmomatic, were merged into complete CDR3 sequences using FLASH, and were assigned to V(D)J germline segments using MiTCR. VDJtools was used to compute clonal diversity as the inverse Simpson's index. Productive reads were defined as in-frame sequences without a premature stop codon. TCRdb reran the public reads through fastp at Q25 and MiXCR, keeping productive beta chains. One record per CDR3 amino acid sequence lists the most common genes and DNA. These V and J calls originate from TCRdb's pipeline instead of the authors' own analysis. The sample table shows around 74,000 distinct CDR3 sequences, and nearly 70% are seen once. Around a quarter of the sample rests with the top ten.

RNA was extracted from bulk unsorted tissue and checked for quality with a NanoDrop ND-1000 and an Agilent 2100. The normal lung samples consisted of distant non-tumor tissue collected more than 3 cm from the tumor edge. All donors had newly diagnosed lung cancer, had not received prior chemotherapy, and were admitted for thoracic surgery in China between August and November 2014. The study excluded patients who had received radiotherapy or chemotherapy before or who had another cancer at the same time. Surgical tissue pieces of roughly 1-2.2 cm3 were preserved in RNAlater solution and were kept at -80 degrees C until use.

The V and J segments used are TRBV9 and TRBJ2-5; no D gene call is confident. This clonotype was sampled from a woman aged 45 to 65 with non-small cell lung cancer. The specimen was distant non-tumor lung tissue. The nucleotide sequence is given as TGTGCCAGCAGCCCCGCTATAGTAGCCCAAGAGACCCAGTACTTC. It specifies CASSPAIVAQETQYF.